This TCR beta chain was obtained from a study of CD8 T cells in Susac syndrome. Healthy donors constituted the control group, matched for age and sex. The authors negatively isolated CD8+ and CD4+ T cells and FACS-enriched TEMRA cells. Random hexamers served to reverse transcribe roughly 0.5 to 1 ug RNA. With immunoSEQ multiplex PCR, TCR beta CDR3 was amplified across 54 Vbeta and 13 Jbeta. TCRdb recomputed calls from the immunoSEQ multiplex PCR reads with MiXCR, one row per CDR3 protein. The repertoire has some 180,000 distinct CDR3 sequences, approximately 95% of them found once; the top ten carry around 0.1%. Per the germline V gene, CDR1 is SNHLY and CDR2 is FYNNEI. There are 13 residues in the CDR3. The V and J ends lost 2 bases and 3 bases respectively, with 8 bases between them.

V usage is TRBV2 and J usage is TRBJ2-7; possible D gene TRBD2, 5 bases. This clonotype was sampled from a human donor in good health. The sequenced sample was CD4+ T cells from PBMCs. The CDR3, as DNA: TGTGCCAGCAGTGAACCGGGAATCTACGAGCAGTACTTC. It is translated as CASSEPGIYEQYF.